This TCR beta chain was identified in a study of T cells in Graves' hyperthyroidism and ophthalmopathy. Study-wide context: Prior to any treatment, at the point of initial diagnosis, peripheral blood was collected. Study-level findings and limits: Expanded thyroid clonotypes (above 0.001) were mostly also found in blood. The model forecast ophthalmopathy, anticipating it by a median around 6.5 months before onset.

Ten or more counts support this clonotype. Antigen: not known. Germline V lookup: CDR1 MDHEN, CDR2 SYDVKM. With V trimmed by 6 bases and J by 0 bases, 24 bases remained unmatched. The length of the CDR3 is 22 residues. Source material for PBMCs was over 7.5 ml fresh peripheral blood. Amplification of TCR beta CDR3 regions was performed using RNA transcripts as template. With the HTBI primer set, the TCR CDR3 went through a first round of RT-PCR. Each CDR3 protein is one row after TCRdb ran MiXCR on the multiplex PCR reads. The sample yields more than 350,000 distinct CDR3 sequences, 15% seen once. The receptor was isolated from a woman aged 60-75 years with Graves' ophthalmopathy. Sequencing was performed on blood. This chain joins TRBV28 and TRBJ1-3, with TRBD1 identical over 9 bases. CDR3 protein: CASSLVGTGTNFRPFSGNTIYF. CDR3 in DNA: TGTGCCAGCAGCCTGGTCGGGACAGGGACTAACTTTCGACCCTTCTCTGGAAACACCATATATTTT.